One sample yielded the 3 T cell receptor beta chains listed below, sequenced in a study of cytomegalovirus exposure and HLA in healthy donors. This PCR relied on a set of 60 Vbeta primers and 13 Jbeta primers. Produced via immunoSEQ multiplex PCR; TCRdb's table is partial and in-frame only. Of about 110,000 clones detected, more than 65% appear once; the ten largest clones hold approximately 0.9%. Material: PBMCs. The receptor source for this set is a young woman in good health and CMV-seronegative.

This chain connects TRBV19 to TRBJ2-5; maybe TRBD1 (5 bases). The V end was cut by 2 bases, the J end by 3 bases, with 16 bases between. The CDR3 sequence is 16 residues long. Germline V lookup: CDR1 LNHDA, CDR2 SQIVND (reference sequence). CDR3: CASSINARAWEETQYF. The CDR3 coding sequence is TGTGCCAGTAGTATAAACGCCAGGGCTTGGGAAGAGACCCAGTACTTC.

The chain couples TRBV30 to TRBJ2-7, with D maybe TRBD2 (5 bases). The CDR3 covers 16 residues. Germline V CDR1 and CDR2: GTSNPN, SVGIG (reference sequence). The germline V and J ends were trimmed by 2 bases and 3 bases, with 20 bases remaining between them. The CDR3 DNA follows: TGTGCCTGGAGTCCTTCCCCATCGGGGTCCGTCTACGAGCAGTACTTC. Protein: CAWSPSPSGSVYEQYF. Complete variable domain (other parts from reference TRBV30 and TRBJ2-7): SQTIHQWPATLVQPVGSPLSLECTVEGTSNPNLYWYRQAAGRGLQLLFYSVGIGQISSEVPQNLSASRPQDRQFILSSKKLLLSDSGFYLCAWSPSPSGSVYEQYFGPGTRLTVT.

V usage is TRBV4-2 and J usage is TRBJ1-4, with 7 bases identical to TRBD1. Germline loops: CDR1 LGHNA, CDR2 YNFKEQ. This CDR3 region has 15 residues. With V trimmed by 4 bases and J by 4 bases, 6 bases remained unmatched. CDR3: CASSRETGNNEKLFF. CDR3 bases: TGTGCCAGCAGCCGAGAGACAGGGAATAATGAAAAACTGTTTTTT.